A single sample gave rise to the 17 T cell receptor beta chains below, sequenced in a study of blood T cell repertoires in COVID-19 (dated by TCRdb to 2018 to 2021). The library relied on the immunoSEQ multiplex PCR assay. Imported from immuneACCESS, the table was reduced by TCRdb to in-frame sequences with V and J called. These copies leave out some clones; in studies compared against another copy, an unresolved V gene accounts for under half, and the cause of the remainder is not known. The sample table lists under 350,000 clones, roughly 89% of them with a count of one. The top ten constitute approximately 4.2% of the sample. The specimen sequenced was peripheral blood. The source of these receptors is a man aged 40-50 years with acute or convalescent COVID-19.

The chain recombines TRBV2 with TRBJ2-7; D is perhaps TRBD1 (6 bases). There are 12 residues in the CDR3. Germline-derived CDR1 and CDR2 are SNHLY and FYNNEI. Trimming shortened V by 5 bases and J by 3 bases, and 8 bases separated the two germline ends. CDR3 bases: TGTGCCAGCAGTAGACAGGTCTACGAGCAGTACTTC. The encoded protein is CASSRQVYEQYF.

V is TRBV5-1 and J is TRBJ1-6; 8 nucleotides match TRBD1. V lost 3 bases, J lost 7 bases, and 3 bases stayed unmatched. This CDR3 has 14 amino acids. CDR1 and CDR2 (germline): SGHRS, YFSETQ. CDR3 sequence: CASSYGQGNSPLHF. CDR3 DNA: TGCGCCAGCAGCTATGGACAGGGAAATTCACCCCTCCACTTT.

This sequence joins TRBV6-5 and TRBJ2-7; TRBD1 is a possible D gene (5 bases). The germline V gene has CDR1 MNHEY and CDR2 SVGAGI. Trimming shortened V by 6 bases and J by 2 bases, and 8 bases separated the two germline ends. The CDR3 extends over 12 amino acids. This CDR3 is CASSETAYEQYF. DNA of the CDR3: TGTGCCAGCAGCGAGACAGCCTACGAGCAGTACTTC.

The chain has TRBV30 and TRBJ1-3, with unresolved D. Germline-derived CDR1 and CDR2 are GTSNPN and SVGIG (reference sequence). The V end was cut by 0 bases, the J end by 8 bases, with 11 bases between. This CDR3 is built from 13 residues. CDR3 coding DNA: TGTGCCTGGAGTGTAGGCCTGACACACACCATATATTTT. It specifies CAWSVGLTHTIYF.

The gene calls are TRBV28 and TRBJ2-7, with a weak D call TRBD1 (6 bases). V shed 5 bases and J shed 5 bases, with 19 bases lying between them. The CDR3 runs to 15 residues. Germline CDR1 reads MDHEN; CDR2 reads SYDVKM. In nucleotides, the CDR3 is TGTGCCAGCAGTGTCCCTTTATTGGGGGCCGACGAGCAGTACTTC. This encodes CASSVPLLGADEQYF. The full variable domain, with the rest looked up from reference TRBV28 and TRBJ2-7, is DVKVTQSSRYLVKRTGEKVFLECVQDMDHENMFWYRQDPGLGLRLIYFSYDVKMKEKGDIPEGYSVSREKKERFSLILESASTNQTSMYLCASSVPLLGADEQYFGPGTRLTVT.

V usage is TRBV5-1 and J usage is TRBJ1-3; maybe TRBD1 (6 bases). Germline CDR1 SGHRS, CDR2 YFSETQ. V was shortened by 2 bases and J by 0 bases, with 12 bases between the two germline ends. The CDR3 spans 16 residues. This chain's CDR3 is CASSFLDRNSGNTIYF. CDR3 DNA sequence: TGCGCCAGCAGCTTTTTGGACAGAAACTCTGGAAACACCATATATTTT.

This chain joins TRBV19 and TRBJ1-2; 7 positions match TRBD1. Losses at the gene ends were 2 bases for V and 5 bases for J; bases not matched to a gene: 8. Germline V CDR1 and CDR2: LNHDA, SQIVND (reference sequence). This CDR3 is built from 15 residues. In nucleotides, the CDR3 is TGTGCCAGTAGTATAATGGCAGGGGGAGAGTATGGCTACACCTTC. It is translated as CASSIMAGGEYGYTF.

The gene calls are TRBV12-3 or TRBV12-4 and TRBJ2-1, with 7 nucleotides matching TRBD1. The CDR3 has 12 amino acids. Losses at the gene ends were 5 bases for V and 9 bases for J; bases not matched to a gene: 4. The CDR3 here is CASSRQGTEQFF. Written as DNA, the CDR3 is TGTGCCAGCAGTCGACAGGGAACTGAGCAGTTCTTC.

The chain has TRBV2 and TRBJ1-6; a weak D match, TRBD1 (6 bases). V lost 9 bases to trimming and J lost 11 bases, with 20 bases between them. This CDR3 comprises 14 residues. Per the germline V gene, CDR1 is SNHLY and CDR2 is FYNNEI. The CDR3 coding sequence is TGTGCCAGGAAAGGGGGGGTGGCGGGGGCACCCCTCCACTTT. Protein sequence: CARKGGVAGAPLHF.

V gene TRBV7-2 combines with J gene TRBJ2-1, with TRBD2 as a possible D gene (6 bases). Germline V CDR1 and CDR2: SGHTA, FQGNSA. V dropped 6 bases and J dropped 2 bases, with 20 bases sitting between them. The CDR3 spans 17 residues. CDR3 DNA sequence: TGTGCCAGCAGGCAAAGAACTCGGGACTCCCCCTACAATGAGCAGTTCTTC. It is translated as CASRQRTRDSPYNEQFF.

The chain has TRBV28 and TRBJ2-7; 9 nucleotides agree with TRBD2. The germline V gene encodes CDR1 MDHEN and CDR2 SYDVKM. V shed 8 bases and J 7 bases; nucleotides not matched to a gene: 12. The CDR3 is 14 amino acids. The CDR3 DNA reads TGTGCCAGCGAAGAGGGCGGCCTAGCGGGGGAGCAGTACTTC. Amino acid sequence: CASEEGGLAGEQYF. Variable domain in full (rest from reference TRBV28 and TRBJ2-7): DVKVTQSSRYLVKRTGEKVFLECVQDMDHENMFWYRQDPGLGLRLIYFSYDVKMKEKGDIPEGYSVSREKKERFSLILESASTNQTSMYLCASEEGGLAGEQYFGPGTRLTVT.

The V gene is TRBV3-1 (or the pseudogene TRBV3-2), the J gene TRBJ1-6; perhaps TRBD1 as D (6 bases). Deletions cut 1 base from V and 8 bases from J, with 12 bases between. Germline values: CDR1 LGHDT, CDR2 YNNKEL (reference sequence). The CDR3 length is 15 residues. The CDR3 loop reads CASSQVGAGDSPLHF. The CDR3 region has the DNA TGTGCCAGCAGCCAAGTTGGCGCAGGGGATTCACCCCTCCACTTT.

The chain couples TRBV6-5 to TRBJ1-2; perhaps TRBD1 as D (6 bases). Germline V gives CDR1 MNHEY, CDR2 SVGAGI. CDR3 size: 15 residues. Trimming stripped 0 bases from V and 7 bases from J, with 15 bases between. CDR3 bases: TGTGCCAGCAGTTACTCCGGGACATCCGAAGGTGGCTACACCTTC. It encodes CASSYSGTSEGGYTF.

The rearrangement links TRBV15 to TRBJ2-7; 8 bases fit TRBD1. Germline trimming cut 4 bases from V and 2 bases from J; bases unmatched to any gene: 4. The CDR3 consists of 14 residues. Germline CDR1 is LNHNV and CDR2 is YYDKDF (reference sequence). This chain's CDR3 is CATSIGQGAYEQYF. CDR3 sequence (DNA): TGTGCCACCAGCATTGGACAGGGAGCCTACGAGCAGTACTTC.

The chain uses TRBV7-8 and TRBJ1-1; 7 bases map to TRBD1. CDR3 length: 15 residues. The trim removed 4 bases at V and 1 base at J, leaving 6 bases unmatched. Germline values: CDR1 SGHVS, CDR2 FQNEAQ. CDR3 protein: CASSSKGQRNTEAFF. The DNA for the CDR3 is TGTGCCAGCAGCTCGAAGGGACAGAGGAACACTGAAGCTTTCTTT.

The chain joins TRBV5-1 to TRBJ2-7, with D unresolved. CDR3 length: 13 amino acids. The germline V and J ends were trimmed by 4 bases and 3 bases, with 11 bases remaining between them. CDR1 and CDR2 from the germline V gene are SGHRS and YFSETQ. The CDR3 loop is CASSPFEFYEQYF. Written as DNA, the CDR3 is TGCGCCAGCAGCCCATTTGAGTTCTACGAGCAGTACTTC.

The chain employs TRBV5-4 and TRBJ1-2, with a weak D call TRBD1 (6 bases). With 3 bases removed from V and 2 bases from J, the gap between germline ends came to 8 bases. CDR1 and CDR2 (germline): SGHNT, YYREEE (reference sequence). The CDR3 is 13 amino acids. CDR3: CASSSQGNYGYTF. In DNA, the CDR3 is TGTGCCAGCAGCTCCCAGGGGAACTATGGCTACACCTTC.